Given below is one T cell receptor beta chain in context. The data are from a study of cytomegalovirus exposure and HLA in healthy donors. The germline V and J ends were trimmed by 6 bases and 6 bases, with 9 bases remaining between them. The CDR3 loop spans 12 amino acids. The V gene's germline CDR1 is MDHEN and CDR2 SYDVKM. The PCR had 60 Vbeta and 13 Jbeta primers. Only in-frame clones appear in the TCRdb table, and some are missing; sequencing was by immunoSEQ multiplex PCR. The sample contains 100,000 to 150,000 clones, about 71% of which appear only once. Sequenced: PBMCs. The sequence derives from a woman aged 60-75 years in good health and CMV-seropositive. The rearrangement uses TRBV28 and TRBJ1-5; D not certain. For the CDR3, the DNA is TGTGCCAGCAGGTGGGCCCGTCAGCCCCAGCATTTT. Its translation is CASRWARQPQHF.